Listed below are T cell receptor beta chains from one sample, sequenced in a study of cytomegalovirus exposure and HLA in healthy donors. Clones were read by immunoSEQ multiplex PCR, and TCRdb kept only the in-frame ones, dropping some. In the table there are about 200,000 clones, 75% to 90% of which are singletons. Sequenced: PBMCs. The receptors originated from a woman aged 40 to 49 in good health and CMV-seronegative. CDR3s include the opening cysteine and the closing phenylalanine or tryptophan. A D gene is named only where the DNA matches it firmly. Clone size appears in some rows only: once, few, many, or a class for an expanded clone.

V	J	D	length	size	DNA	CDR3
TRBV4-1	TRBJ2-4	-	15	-	TGCGCCAGCTCCTACGGGACTGTAGCCAAAAACATTCAGTACTTC	CASSYGTVAKNIQYF
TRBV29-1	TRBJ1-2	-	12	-	TGCAGCGTTGGTGGACAAGGCTATGGCTACACCTTC	CSVGGQGYGYTF
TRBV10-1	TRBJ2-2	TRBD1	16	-	TGCGCCAGCAGCCCTCGGACAGGGGGGAGCACCGGGGAGCTGTTTTTT	CASSPRTGGSTGELFF
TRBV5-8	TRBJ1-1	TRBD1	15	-	TGTGCCAGCAGCCTGTCGAACAGGGGGAGGACTGAAGCTTTCTTT	CASSLSNRGRTEAFF
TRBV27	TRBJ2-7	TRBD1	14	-	TGTGCCAGCGGAAAGACAGGGGGTAGGCACGAGCAGTACTTC	CASGKTGGRHEQYF
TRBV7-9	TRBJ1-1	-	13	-	TGTGCCGGCCGAAGGGGAAGTAACACTGAAGCTTTCTTT	CAGRRGSNTEAFF
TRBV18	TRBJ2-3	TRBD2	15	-	TGTGCCAGCTCCTCCAAGCGGGAGAGCACAGATACGCAGTATTTT	CASSSKRESTDTQYF
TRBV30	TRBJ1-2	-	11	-	TGTGCCTGGGGGTGGGCTGCCGGCTACACCTTC	CAWGWAAGYTF
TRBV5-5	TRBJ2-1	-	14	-	TGTGCCAGCAGCTTGGTGGCAGGGTACAATGAGCAGTTCTTC	CASSLVAGYNEQFF
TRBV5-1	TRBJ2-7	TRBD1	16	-	TGCGCCAGCAGCTTGGGACCGGGACAGGGGCTCAACGAGCAGTACTTC	CASSLGPGQGLNEQYF
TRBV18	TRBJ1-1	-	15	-	TGTGCCAGCTCACCAACTTTAGGGGTAGGCACTGAAGCTTTCTTT	CASSPTLGVGTEAFF
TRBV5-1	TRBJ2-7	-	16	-	TGCGCCAGCAGCTTGGGGCTCGGTACAGACCTCTACGAGCAGTACTTC	CASSLGLGTDLYEQYF
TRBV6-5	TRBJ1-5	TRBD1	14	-	TGTGCCAGCAGTTCGGGACAGTGGAATCAGCCCCAGCATTTT	CASSSGQWNQPQHF
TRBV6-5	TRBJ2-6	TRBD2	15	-	TGTGCCAGCAGTTTTGGGACTACTGGGGCCAACGTCCTGACTTTC	CASSFGTTGANVLTF
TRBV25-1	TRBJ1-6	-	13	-	TGTGCCAGCAGTGTTACCGGACAGAAGATAAACCACTTT	CASSVTGQKINHF
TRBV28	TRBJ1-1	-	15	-	TGTGCCAGCAGAGTAGGGATCGGGGGGACCACTGAAGCTTTCTTT	CASRVGIGGTTEAFF
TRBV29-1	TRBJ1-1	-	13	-	TGCAGCGGGAGGGGAGGGGGGAGTGGTGAAGCTTTCTTT	CSGRGGGSGEAFF
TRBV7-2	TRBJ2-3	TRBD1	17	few	TGTGCCAGCAGCTTAGCGTTCACCGGGACAGGGTCGGATACGCAGTATTTT	CASSLAFTGTGSDTQYF